Following are 27 T cell receptor beta chains from one sample sequenced in a study of blood T cell repertoires in COVID-19 (dated by TCRdb to between 2020 and 2021). The method behind the library was the immunoSEQ multiplex PCR assay. The table was pulled from immuneACCESS by TCRdb, which kept in-frame rearrangements only. Such tables lose some clones; where checked, under half of the loss comes from unresolved V genes, and the rest has no known cause. In this sample the table shows about 200,000 clones, roughly 94% of which occur a single time. The ten largest clones add up to 0.76% of the sample. The sequenced sample consisted of peripheral blood. All receptors come from a man aged 25-45 years with COVID-19, enrolled during active disease.

The chain carries TRBV5-1 and TRBJ2-7, with 7 bases matching TRBD1. Germline V gene lookup returns CDR1 SGHRS and CDR2 YFSETQ. V lost 1 base, J lost 0 bases, and 1 base stayed unmatched. The length of the CDR3 is 14 residues. CDR3 sequence reads: CASSLTGDSYEQYF. Written as DNA, the CDR3 is TGCGCCAGCAGCTTGACAGGGGACTCCTACGAGCAGTACTTC.

This chain uses TRBV6-5 with TRBJ1-2; no clear D gene. Germline assignment: CDR1 MNHEY and CDR2 SVGAGI. Deletions cut 5 bases from V and 8 bases from J, with 9 bases between. CDR3 length: 11 residues. CDR3 region: CASSNRYGYTF. The CDR3 coding sequence is TGTGCCAGCAGTAACAGATACGGCTACACCTTC.

The chain combines TRBV7-2 with TRBJ2-1; D not resolved. V was pared by 10 bases and J by 5 bases, with 9 bases between. Germline CDR1 is SGHTA and CDR2 is FQGNSA. This CDR3 region has 11 residues. CDR3 region: CATTGNNEQFF. The CDR3 nucleotides read TGTGCCACGACTGGTAACAATGAGCAGTTCTTC.

V gene TRBV28 combines with J gene TRBJ2-7; possibly TRBD1 for D (6 bases). The CDR3 length is 15 residues. V lost 2 bases, J lost 2 bases, and 13 bases lay in between. Germline CDR1 reads MDHEN; CDR2 reads SYDVKM. The CDR3 region has the DNA TGTGCCAGCAGTTTAGGGGCAGGGGCGACCTACGAGCAGTACTTC. Protein: CASSLGAGATYEQYF.

The V and J genes are TRBV6-5 and TRBJ1-1; D is possibly TRBD1 (5 bases). Germline CDR1 is MNHEY and CDR2 is SVGAGI. V was shortened by 6 bases and J by 1 base, with 12 bases between the two germline ends. This CDR3 comprises 14 residues. CDR3 sequence reads: CASSIQAANTEAFF. CDR3 bases: TGTGCCAGCAGCATACAGGCCGCGAACACTGAAGCTTTCTTT.

This chain links TRBV6-1 with TRBJ2-1, with a tentative D call TRBD2 (5 bases). The V end lost 6 bases, the J end lost 8 bases, and 8 bases lay between the germline ends. The germline gives CDR1 MNHNS, CDR2 SASEGT. The CDR3 is 11 residues long. CDR3 in amino acids: CASRRVHEQFF. CDR3 DNA: TGTGCCAGCAGGAGGGTGCATGAGCAGTTCTTC.

The chain is built from TRBV6-5 and TRBJ1-1; 8 bases line up with TRBD1. V was clipped by 6 bases and J by 1 base; unmatched bases: 7. The CDR3 consists of 15 residues. The germline V gene has CDR1 MNHEY and CDR2 SVGAGI. DNA for the CDR3: TGTGCCAGCAGAAAAGGACAGGGTCCGAACACTGAAGCTTTCTTT. Its translation: CASRKGQGPNTEAFF.

V and J are TRBV7-2 and TRBJ1-3; 8 bases agree with TRBD1. This CDR3 comprises 16 residues. Germline lookup yields CDR1 SGHTA and CDR2 FQGNSA. The trim removed 2 bases at V and 3 bases at J, leaving 6 bases unmatched. CDR3 residues: CASSLYGQGNGNTIYF. The CDR3 DNA is TGTGCCAGCAGCTTATACGGACAGGGAAATGGAAACACCATATATTTT.

The chain is built from TRBV9 and TRBJ1-1; D perhaps matches TRBD1 (5 bases). Trimming left V 4 bases short and J 7 bases short, with 17 bases between. The germline V gene encodes CDR1 SGDLS and CDR2 YYNGEE. The CDR3 has 14 amino acids. This chain's CDR3 is CASSPRGGADEAFF. CDR3 bases: TGTGCCAGCAGCCCCAGAGGAGGGGCTGATGAAGCTTTCTTT.

V is TRBV6-5 and J is TRBJ2-3, with 8 nucleotides matching TRBD2. From germline, CDR1 is MNHEY and CDR2 SVGAGI. CDR3 length equals 13 residues. Trimming at V came to 6 bases and at J to 4 bases, leaving 3 bases not matched to a gene. CDR3 sequence (DNA): TGTGCCAGCAGAAGTAGCGGGGCAGATACGCAGTATTTT. Protein sequence: CASRSSGADTQYF.

The chain couples TRBV7-9 to TRBJ1-1; D is ambiguous. The CDR3 consists of 15 residues. CDR1 and CDR2 (germline): SEHNR, FQNEAQ (reference sequence). Between the trimmed V and J ends, which lost 1 base and 1 base, there was a span of 10 bases. CDR3 DNA sequence: TGTGCCAGCAGCTTAGAGGTGGGAGGGAACACTGAAGCTTTCTTT. It is translated as CASSLEVGGNTEAFF.

This chain connects TRBV19 to TRBJ1-2, with D possibly being TRBD1 (6 bases). The germline gives CDR1 LNHDA, CDR2 SQIVND (reference sequence). The length of the CDR3 is 12 residues. The V end was cut by 10 bases, the J end by 8 bases, with 17 bases between. The CDR3 loop reads CATTTGLGGYTF. The CDR3 DNA follows: TGTGCCACCACGACAGGACTTGGAGGCTACACCTTC.

V usage is TRBV6-1 and J usage is TRBJ1-5; no reliable D call. The germline gives CDR1 MNHNS, CDR2 SASEGT. V lost 1 base and J lost 7, with 14 bases in between. The CDR3 is made up of 15 amino acids. As DNA, the CDR3 is TGTGCCAGCAGTGAAGGGCAGACTCACGGGCAGCCCCAGCATTTT. Protein product: CASSEGQTHGQPQHF.

The chain joins TRBV13 to TRBJ2-1; 9 nucleotides match TRBD2. Per the germline V gene, CDR1 is PRHDT and CDR2 is FYEKMQ (reference sequence). Trimming cost V 5 bases and J 4 bases; bases outside gene matches: 18. The CDR3 runs to 19 residues. The CDR3 is CASSNPRGSGGFLYNEQFF. CDR3 nucleotides: TGTGCCAGCAGCAACCCTCGAGGAAGCGGGGGGTTCCTATACAATGAGCAGTTCTTC.

This rearrangement joins TRBV2 to TRBJ2-3; D is possibly TRBD1 (6 bases). CDR1 and CDR2 from the germline V gene are SNHLY and FYNNEI. The CDR3 extends over 16 amino acids. The V end was cut by 5 bases, the J end by 2 bases, with 17 bases between. CDR3 bases: TGTGCCAGCAGTATTACTCGGACAGACCTCACAGATACGCAGTATTTT. Its translation: CASSITRTDLTDTQYF. Combining the CDR3 with reference TRBV2 and TRBJ2-3 gives the whole variable domain EPEVTQTPSHQVTQMGQEVILRCVPISNHLYFYWYRQILGQKVEFLVSFYNNEISEKSEIFDDQFSVERPDGSNFTLKIRSTKLEDSAMYFCASSITRTDLTDTQYFGPGTRLTVL.

Turning to this clone: A read error may account for a junction end that differs from germline. CDR3 nucleotide sequence: TGTGCCAGCCGGGGTACAGAAACTTCCTTC. Amino acid sequence: CASRGTETSF. V usage is TRBV14 and J usage is TRBJ1-2; D not resolved. The CDR3 has 10 amino acids. Germline V gene lookup returns CDR1 SGHDN and CDR2 FVKESK.

The gene calls are TRBV5-1 and TRBJ2-5, with D tentatively TRBD1 (7 bases). CDR3 length: 16 residues. V was pared by 4 bases and J by 5 bases, with 21 bases between. The germline CDR1 and CDR2 sequences are SGHRS and YFSETQ. The CDR3 protein is CASSGGTAGGSETQYF. The CDR3 DNA is TGCGCCAGCAGCGGCGGGACAGCCGGAGGTTCGGAGACCCAGTACTTC.

The rearrangement joins TRBV6-5 to TRBJ2-3, with TRBD2 as a possible D gene (5 bases). Trimming took 7 bases from V and 5 from J, leaving 10 bases between them. Germline loops: CDR1 MNHEY, CDR2 SVGAGI. There are 12 residues in the CDR3. This CDR3 is CASKSGGDTQYF. For the CDR3, the DNA is TGTGCCAGCAAATCAGGAGGAGATACGCAGTATTTT.

The V call is TRBV7-9, the J call TRBJ1-1; D may be TRBD1 (5 bases). The CDR3 has 13 amino acids. From germline, CDR1 is SEHNR and CDR2 FQNEAQ (reference sequence). Trimming cost V 4 bases and J 1 base, with 7 bases left between them. The CDR3 loop is CASSWGGNTEAFF. CDR3 nucleotide sequence: TGTGCCAGCAGCTGGGGGGGGAACACTGAAGCTTTCTTT.

This clone was seen a single time. The V gene is TRBV5-1, the J gene TRBJ2-5; D perhaps matches TRBD1 (5 bases). The germline V and J ends were trimmed by 0 bases and 4 bases, with 22 bases remaining between them. CDR1 and CDR2 from the germline V gene are SGHRS and YFSETQ. The CDR3 has 18 residues. CDR3 residues: CASSLVGRDLAWTETQYF. Here the CDR3 DNA reads TGCGCCAGCAGCTTGGTTGGCAGGGATTTGGCTTGGACAGAGACCCAGTACTTC. Variable domain in full (rest from reference TRBV5-1 and TRBJ2-5): KAGVTQTPRYLIKTRGQQVTLSCSPISGHRSVSWYQQTPGQGLQFLFEYFSETQRNKGNFPGRFSGRQFSNSRSEMNVSTLELGDSALYLCASSLVGRDLAWTETQYFGPGTRLLVL.

A single count supports this clone. This rearrangement joins TRBV6-1 to TRBJ1-5; D ambiguous. The CDR3 has 15 amino acids. V lost 0 bases and J 0 bases, leaving 6 bases between the germline ends. Germline CDR1 and CDR2: MNHNS and SASEGT. The CDR3 bases are TGTGCCAGCAGTGAAGCAAAATATAGCAATCAGCCCCAGCATTTT. This gives the protein CASSEAKYSNQPQHF.

The V call is TRBV3-1 (or the pseudogene TRBV3-2), the J call TRBJ1-2; D perhaps matches TRBD1 (5 bases). Germline V lookup: CDR1 LGHDT, CDR2 YNNKEL (reference sequence). Trimming stripped 2 bases from V and 5 bases from J, with 9 bases between. This CDR3 contains 13 residues. The CDR3 DNA sequence: TGTGCCAGCAGCCAACAGGGTTGGTATGGCTACACCTTC. It encodes CASSQQGWYGYTF.

The table lists this clone with a count of one. The chain employs TRBV5-1 and TRBJ2-5; possibly TRBD1 for D (7 bases). V was shortened by 3 bases and J by 4 bases, with 13 bases between the two germline ends. The germline V gene encodes CDR1 SGHRS and CDR2 YFSETQ. This CDR3 is 14 amino acids long. CDR3 bases: TGCGCCAGCAGCTCGCGGAGGGGGCCAGAGACCCAGTACTTC. Translated, it gives CASSSRRGPETQYF.

The chain joins TRBV4-2 to TRBJ1-5; possible D gene TRBD1, 6 bases. Germline V gene data show CDR1 as LGHNA and CDR2 as YNFKEQ. V lost 3 bases, J lost 5 bases, and 17 bases lay in between. This CDR3 spans 16 amino acids. The CDR3 here is CASSQGMYREYQPQHF. As DNA, the CDR3 is TGTGCCAGCAGCCAGGGAATGTACAGGGAATATCAGCCCCAGCATTTT.

This chain links TRBV3-1 (or the pseudogene TRBV3-2) with TRBJ2-5, with D maybe TRBD1 (6 bases). Germline lookup yields CDR1 LGHDT and CDR2 YNNKEL (reference sequence). Trimming took 3 bases from V and 2 from J, leaving 7 bases between them. The CDR3 runs to 13 residues. The CDR3 sequence: CASSHGQQETQYF. In DNA form, the CDR3 reads TGTGCCAGCAGCCATGGACAGCAAGAGACCCAGTACTTC.

The CDR3 nucleotides read TGTGCCTGGGCAGGGGGGACAAATAAGCAGTTCTTC. Amino acid sequence: CAWAGGTNKQFF. The genes are TRBV30 and TRBJ2-1, with TRBD1 as a possible D gene (7 bases). Looked up from germline, CDR1 is GTSNPN and CDR2 is SVGIG (reference sequence). This CDR3 is 12 amino acids long. The V gene lost 5 bases and the J gene lost 11 bases, with 16 bases spanning the gap.

The CDR3 nucleotides read TGTGCCAGCAGCCAAGATAGCGGGACAGCCCGGCAGCCCCAGCATTTT. This codes for CASSQDSGTARQPQHF. The V gene is TRBV3-1 (or the pseudogene TRBV3-2), the J gene TRBJ1-5, with TRBD1 matching over 7 bases. The V gene end was trimmed by 0 bases and the J gene end by 7 bases; junction bases not matched to a gene: 9. The CDR3 is 16 amino acids. Germline V gene sequence: CDR1 LGHDT, CDR2 YNNKEL (reference sequence).